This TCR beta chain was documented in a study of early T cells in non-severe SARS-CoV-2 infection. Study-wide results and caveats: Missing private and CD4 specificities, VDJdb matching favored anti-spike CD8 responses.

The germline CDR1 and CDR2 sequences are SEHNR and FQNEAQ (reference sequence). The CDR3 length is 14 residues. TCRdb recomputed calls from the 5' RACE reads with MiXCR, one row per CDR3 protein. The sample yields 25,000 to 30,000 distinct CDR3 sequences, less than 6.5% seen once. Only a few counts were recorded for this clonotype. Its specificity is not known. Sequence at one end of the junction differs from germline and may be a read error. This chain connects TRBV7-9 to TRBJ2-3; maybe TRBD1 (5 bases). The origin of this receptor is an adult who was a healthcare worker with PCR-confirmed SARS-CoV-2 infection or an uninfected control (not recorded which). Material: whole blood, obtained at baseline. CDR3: CASSWGQGTDTQYF. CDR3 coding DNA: TGTGCCAGCAGCTGGGGTCAGGGCACTGATACGCAGTATTTT.